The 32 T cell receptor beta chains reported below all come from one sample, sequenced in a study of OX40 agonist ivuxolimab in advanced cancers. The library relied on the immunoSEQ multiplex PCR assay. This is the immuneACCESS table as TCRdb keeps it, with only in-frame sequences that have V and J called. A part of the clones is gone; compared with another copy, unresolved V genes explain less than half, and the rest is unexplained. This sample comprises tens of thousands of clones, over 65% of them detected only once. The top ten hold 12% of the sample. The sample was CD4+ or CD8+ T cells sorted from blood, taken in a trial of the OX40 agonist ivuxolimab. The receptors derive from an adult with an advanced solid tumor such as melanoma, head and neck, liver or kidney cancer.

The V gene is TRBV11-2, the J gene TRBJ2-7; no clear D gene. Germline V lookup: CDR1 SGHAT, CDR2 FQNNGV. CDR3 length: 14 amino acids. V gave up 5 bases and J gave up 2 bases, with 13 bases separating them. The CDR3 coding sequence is TGTGCCAGCAGCCCGACGTTCTCCACCTACGAGCAGTACTTC. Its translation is CASSPTFSTYEQYF.

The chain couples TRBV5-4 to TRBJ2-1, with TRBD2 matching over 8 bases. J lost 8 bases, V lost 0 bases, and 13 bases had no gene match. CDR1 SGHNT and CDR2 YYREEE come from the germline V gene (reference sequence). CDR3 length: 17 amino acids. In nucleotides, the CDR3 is TGTGCCAGCAGCTTGGCCTATGAGAGCGGGAGAATTCATGAGCAGTTCTTC. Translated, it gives CASSLAYESGRIHEQFF.

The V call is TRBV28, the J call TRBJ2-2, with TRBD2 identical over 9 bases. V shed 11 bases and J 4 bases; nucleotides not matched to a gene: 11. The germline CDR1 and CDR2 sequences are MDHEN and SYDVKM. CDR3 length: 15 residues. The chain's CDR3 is CASSSAGGGTGELFF. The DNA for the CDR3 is TGTGCCTCGAGTAGTGCGGGAGGGGGCACCGGGGAGCTGTTTTTT.

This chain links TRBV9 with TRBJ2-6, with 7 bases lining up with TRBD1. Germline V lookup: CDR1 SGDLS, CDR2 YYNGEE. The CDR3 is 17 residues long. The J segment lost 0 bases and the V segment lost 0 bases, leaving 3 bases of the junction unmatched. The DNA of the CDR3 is TGTGCCAGCAGCGTAGTGGGACAGCTCTCTGGGGCCAACGTCCTGACTTTC. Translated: CASSVVGQLSGANVLTF. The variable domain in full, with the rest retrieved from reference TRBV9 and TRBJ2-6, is DSGVTQTPKHLITATGQRVTLRCSPRSGDLSVYWYQQSLDQGLQFLIQYYNGEERAKGNILERFSAQQFPDLHSELNLSSLELGDSALYFCASSVVGQLSGANVLTFGAGSRLTVL.

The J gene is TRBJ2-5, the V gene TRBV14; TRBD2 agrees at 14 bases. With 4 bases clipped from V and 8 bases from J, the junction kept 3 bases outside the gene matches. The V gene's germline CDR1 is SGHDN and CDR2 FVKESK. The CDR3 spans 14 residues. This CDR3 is CASSPGTSGSTQYF. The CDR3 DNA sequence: TGTGCCAGCAGCCCGGGGACTAGCGGGAGCACCCAGTACTTC.

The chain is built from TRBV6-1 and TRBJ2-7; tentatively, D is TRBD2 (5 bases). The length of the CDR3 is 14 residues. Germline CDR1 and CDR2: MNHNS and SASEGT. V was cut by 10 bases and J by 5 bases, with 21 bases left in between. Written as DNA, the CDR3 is TGTGCCACTAAAGAGGAGGAAGTAAAGCACGAGCAGTACTTC. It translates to CATKEEEVKHEQYF.

CDR3 nucleotides: TGTGCCAGCAGTTTTGGGACATCACTCTCCTACAATGAGCAGTTCTTC. It is translated as CASSFGTSLSYNEQFF. V gene TRBV27 combines with J gene TRBJ2-1; D is possibly TRBD1 (6 bases). V lost 3 bases, J lost 0 bases, and 12 bases lay in between. The CDR3 extends over 16 amino acids. Germline V gene lookup returns CDR1 MNHEY and CDR2 SMNVEV (reference sequence).

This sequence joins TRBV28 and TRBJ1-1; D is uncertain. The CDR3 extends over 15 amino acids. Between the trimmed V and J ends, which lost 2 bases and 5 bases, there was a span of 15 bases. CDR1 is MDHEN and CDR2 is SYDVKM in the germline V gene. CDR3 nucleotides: TGTGCCAGCAGTTTACAAGGACTCCGGGGAACTGAAGCTTTCTTT. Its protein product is CASSLQGLRGTEAFF.

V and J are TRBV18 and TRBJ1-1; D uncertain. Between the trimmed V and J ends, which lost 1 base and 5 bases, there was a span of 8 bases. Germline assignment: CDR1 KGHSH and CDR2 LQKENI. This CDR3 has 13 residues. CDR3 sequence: CASSPLRVTEAFF. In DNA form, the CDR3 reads TGTGCCAGCTCACCACTCCGGGTTACTGAAGCTTTCTTT.

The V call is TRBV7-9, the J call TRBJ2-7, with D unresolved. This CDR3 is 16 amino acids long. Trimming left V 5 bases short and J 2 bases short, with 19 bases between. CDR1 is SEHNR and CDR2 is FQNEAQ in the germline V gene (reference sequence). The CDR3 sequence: CASSPGLPGSTYEQYF. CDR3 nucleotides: TGTGCCAGCAGCCCGGGTCTTCCCGGGTCGACCTACGAGCAGTACTTC.

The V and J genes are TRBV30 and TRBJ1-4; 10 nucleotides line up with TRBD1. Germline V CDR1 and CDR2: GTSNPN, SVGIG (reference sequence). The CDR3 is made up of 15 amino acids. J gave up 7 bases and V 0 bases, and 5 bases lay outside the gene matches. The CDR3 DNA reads TGTGCCTGGAGTGTAAGACAGGGGGCGCGTGAAAAACTGTTTTTT. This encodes CAWSVRQGAREKLFF. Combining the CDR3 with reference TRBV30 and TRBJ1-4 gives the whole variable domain SQTIHQWPATLVQPVGSPLSLECTVEGTSNPNLYWYRQAAGRGLQLLFYSVGIGQISSEVPQNLSASRPQDRQFILSSKKLLLSDSGFYLCAWSVRQGAREKLFFGSGTQLSVL.

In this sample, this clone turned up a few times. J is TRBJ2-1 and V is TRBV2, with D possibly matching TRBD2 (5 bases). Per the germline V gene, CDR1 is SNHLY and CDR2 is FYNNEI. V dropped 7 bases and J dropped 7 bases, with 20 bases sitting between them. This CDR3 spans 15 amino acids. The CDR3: CASIPRGSLGNEQFF. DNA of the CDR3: TGTGCCAGCATCCCACGGGGTAGCTTGGGAAATGAGCAGTTCTTC.

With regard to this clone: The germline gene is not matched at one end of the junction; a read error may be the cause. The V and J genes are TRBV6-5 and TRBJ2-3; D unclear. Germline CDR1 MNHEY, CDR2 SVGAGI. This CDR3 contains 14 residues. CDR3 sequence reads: CASSPPVGTYTQYF. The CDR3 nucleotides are TGTGCCAGCAGTCCCCCAGTCGGCACATATACGCAGTATTTT.

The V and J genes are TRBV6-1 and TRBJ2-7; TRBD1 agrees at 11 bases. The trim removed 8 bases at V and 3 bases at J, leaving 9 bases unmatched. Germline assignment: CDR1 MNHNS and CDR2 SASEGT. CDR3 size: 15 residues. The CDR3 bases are TGTGCCAGCCAGACAAGGACAGGGGGCATCTACGAGCAGTACTTC. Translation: CASQTRTGGIYEQYF.

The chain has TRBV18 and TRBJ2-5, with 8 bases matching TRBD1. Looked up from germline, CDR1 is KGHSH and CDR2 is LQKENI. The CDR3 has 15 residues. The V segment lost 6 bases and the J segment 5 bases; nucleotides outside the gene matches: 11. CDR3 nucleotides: TGTGCCAGCTCGGGGGACAGGCCACCAACGGAGACCCAGTACTTC. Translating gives CASSGDRPPTETQYF.

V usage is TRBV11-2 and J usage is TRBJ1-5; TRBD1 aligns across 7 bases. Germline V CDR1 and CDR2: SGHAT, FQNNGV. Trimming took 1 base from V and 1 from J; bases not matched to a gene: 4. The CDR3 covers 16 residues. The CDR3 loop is CASSLVAGGSNQPQHF. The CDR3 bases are TGTGCCAGCAGCTTAGTTGCAGGGGGGAGCAATCAGCCCCAGCATTTT.

CDR3 protein: CASSLTGKGYTF. For the CDR3, the DNA is TGTGCCAGCAGTTTAACAGGGAAAGGCTACACCTTC. The rearrangement links TRBV27 to TRBJ1-2; D might be TRBD1 (6 bases). CDR3 length equals 12 residues. Deletions cut 2 bases from V and 8 bases from J, with 9 bases between. From germline, CDR1 is MNHEY and CDR2 SMNVEV (reference sequence).

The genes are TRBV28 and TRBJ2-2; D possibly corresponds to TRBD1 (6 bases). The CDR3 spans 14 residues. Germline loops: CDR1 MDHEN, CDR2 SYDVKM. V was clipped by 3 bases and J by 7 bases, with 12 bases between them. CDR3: CASSFPGANGELFF. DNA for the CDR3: TGTGCCAGCAGTTTCCCAGGGGCAAACGGGGAGCTGTTTTTT. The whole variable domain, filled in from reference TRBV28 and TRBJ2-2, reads DVKVTQSSRYLVKRTGEKVFLECVQDMDHENMFWYRQDPGLGLRLIYFSYDVKMKEKGDIPEGYSVSREKKERFSLILESASTNQTSMYLCASSFPGANGELFFGEGSRLTVL.

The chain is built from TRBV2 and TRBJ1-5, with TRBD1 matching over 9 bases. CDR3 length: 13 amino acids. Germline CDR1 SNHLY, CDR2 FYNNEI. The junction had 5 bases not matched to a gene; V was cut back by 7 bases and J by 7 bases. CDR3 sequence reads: CASIRDREQPQHF. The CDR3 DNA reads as TGTGCCAGCATTCGGGACAGGGAACAGCCCCAGCATTTT.

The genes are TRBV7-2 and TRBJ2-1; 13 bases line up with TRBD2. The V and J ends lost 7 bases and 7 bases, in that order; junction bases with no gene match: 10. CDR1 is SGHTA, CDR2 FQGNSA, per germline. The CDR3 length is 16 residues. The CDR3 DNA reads TGTGCCAGCACCACATGGACTAGCGGGAGTAGAAATGAGCAGTTCTTC. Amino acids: CASTTWTSGSRNEQFF.

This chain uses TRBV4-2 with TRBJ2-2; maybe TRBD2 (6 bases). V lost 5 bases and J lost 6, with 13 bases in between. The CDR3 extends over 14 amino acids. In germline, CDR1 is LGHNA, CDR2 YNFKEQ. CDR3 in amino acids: CASSWDLAAGELFF. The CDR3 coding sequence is TGTGCCAGCAGCTGGGACTTGGCAGCCGGGGAGCTGTTTTTT.

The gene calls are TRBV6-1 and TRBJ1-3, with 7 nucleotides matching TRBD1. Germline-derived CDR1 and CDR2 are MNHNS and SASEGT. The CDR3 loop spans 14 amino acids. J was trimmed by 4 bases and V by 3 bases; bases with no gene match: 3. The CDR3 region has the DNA TGTGCCAGCAGTGACAGGGGGATCGGAAACACCATATATTTT. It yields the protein CASSDRGIGNTIYF.

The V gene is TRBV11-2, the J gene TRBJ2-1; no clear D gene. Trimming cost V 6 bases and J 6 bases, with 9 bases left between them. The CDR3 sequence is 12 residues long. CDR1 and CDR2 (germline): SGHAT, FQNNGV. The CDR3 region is CASSQGRNEQFF. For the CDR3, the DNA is TGTGCCAGCAGTCAAGGGCGCAATGAGCAGTTCTTC.

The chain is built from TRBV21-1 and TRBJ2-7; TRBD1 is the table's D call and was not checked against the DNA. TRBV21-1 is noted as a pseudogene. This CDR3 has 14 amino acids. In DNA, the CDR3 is TGTGCCAGCAGCAACCTCAGGGATCTAGGAGAGCAGTACTTC. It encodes CASSNLRDLGEQYF.

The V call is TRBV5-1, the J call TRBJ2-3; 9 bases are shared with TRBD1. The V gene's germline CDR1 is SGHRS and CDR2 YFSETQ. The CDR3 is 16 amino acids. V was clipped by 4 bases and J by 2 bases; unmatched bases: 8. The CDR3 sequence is CASSPGTGSSTDTQYF. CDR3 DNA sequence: TGCGCCAGCAGCCCCGGGACAGGGTCGTCCACAGATACGCAGTATTTT.

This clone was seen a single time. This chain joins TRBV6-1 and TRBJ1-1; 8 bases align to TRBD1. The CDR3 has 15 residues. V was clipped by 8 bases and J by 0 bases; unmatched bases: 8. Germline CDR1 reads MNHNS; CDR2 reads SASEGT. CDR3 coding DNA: TGTGCCAGCGCACCAGGGGGCGGCGTGAACACTGAAGCTTTCTTT. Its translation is CASAPGGGVNTEAFF.

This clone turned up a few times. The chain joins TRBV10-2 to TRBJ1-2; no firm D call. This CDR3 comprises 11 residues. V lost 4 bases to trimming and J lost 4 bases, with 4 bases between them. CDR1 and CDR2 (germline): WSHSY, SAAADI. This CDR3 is CASSGGYGYTF. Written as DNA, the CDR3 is TGCGCCAGCAGTGGTGGCTATGGCTACACCTTC.

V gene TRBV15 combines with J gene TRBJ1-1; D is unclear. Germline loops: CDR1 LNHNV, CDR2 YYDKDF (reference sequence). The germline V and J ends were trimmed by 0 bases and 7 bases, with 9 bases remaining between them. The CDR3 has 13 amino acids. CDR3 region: CATSRDLADEAFF. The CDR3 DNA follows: TGTGCCACCAGCAGAGATTTAGCGGATGAAGCTTTCTTT.

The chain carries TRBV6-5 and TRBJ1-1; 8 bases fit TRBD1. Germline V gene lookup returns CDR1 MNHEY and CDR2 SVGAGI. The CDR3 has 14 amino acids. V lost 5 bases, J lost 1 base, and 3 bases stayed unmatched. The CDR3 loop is CASSRQGRNTEAFF. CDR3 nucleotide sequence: TGTGCCAGCAGTAGACAGGGGAGGAACACTGAAGCTTTCTTT.

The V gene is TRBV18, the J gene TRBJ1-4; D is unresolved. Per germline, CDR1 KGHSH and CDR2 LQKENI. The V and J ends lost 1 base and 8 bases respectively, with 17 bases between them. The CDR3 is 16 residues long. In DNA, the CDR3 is TGTGCCAGCTCACCACGGAGGCCGATCACTGGGGAAAAACTGTTTTTT. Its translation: CASSPRRPITGEKLFF.

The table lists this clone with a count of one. CDR3 sequence: CASSRSTSGTYNEQFF. Here the CDR3 DNA reads TGCGCCAGCAGCCGCTCAACTAGCGGGACTTACAATGAGCAGTTCTTC. The J gene is TRBJ2-1, the V gene TRBV4-1; 10 bases align to TRBD2. Germline V gene data show CDR1 as MGHRA and CDR2 as YSYEKL. The CDR3 consists of 16 residues. V dropped 4 bases and J dropped 4; count of bases not matched to a gene: 7.

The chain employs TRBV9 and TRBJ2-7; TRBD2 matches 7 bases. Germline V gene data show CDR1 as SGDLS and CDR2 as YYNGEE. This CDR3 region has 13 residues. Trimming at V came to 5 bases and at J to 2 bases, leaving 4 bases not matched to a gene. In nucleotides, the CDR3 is TGTGCCAGCAGTCCCCGGGGGGCCTACGAGCAGTACTTC. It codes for CASSPRGAYEQYF.